This T cell receptor (beta chain) was found in a study of T cell clonotyping in hematopoietic cell transplantation. Overall study context: Cytoreduction preceded collection of pretransplant recipient samples. Study outcomes and limitations: Higher Inverse Simpson Index values in graft donor and pretransplant recipient predicted broader posttransplant TCR diversity. Recipient TCR diversity dropped after transplant; expanded clonotypes rose from day 30 to 180. At the given depth, recipient repertoires were over 97% de novo clonotypes.

A note on this clone: Its specificity is not known.

The assay was immunoSEQ multiplex PCR, and TCRdb's table has in-frame clones only and misses some. There are roughly 80,000 clones in the sample; 90% to 97% occur only once, and 1.5% to 2% lies in the top ten. Stated time point: recipient sample about 28 days before transplant, after cytoreduction. The ends were cut back, 5 bases at V and 5 bases at J, with 12 bases in the middle. The CDR3 is made up of 13 amino acids. CDR1 is SEHNR and CDR2 is FQNEAQ in the germline V gene (reference sequence). This receptor was identified in a woman aged 45-60 years with acute myeloid leukemia. Some clones in this sample may be carry-over from other donors' samples. The chain combines TRBV7-9 with TRBJ1-2; D may be TRBD1 (5 bases). Specimen: peripheral blood mononuclear cells, collected before stem cell transplant. The CDR3 protein is CASSGGSVYGYTF. Written as DNA, the CDR3 is TGTGCCAGCAGCGGGGGGTCAGTGTATGGCTACACCTTC.